Presented here are 5 T cell receptor beta chains from one specimen sequenced in a study of CD8 T cells in ankylosing spondylitis. TCRdb re-called the 5' RACE reads with MiXCR, one entry per CDR3 protein. The table lists 200,000 to 300,000 distinct CDR3 sequences, around a tenth of them singletons. Sample: blood, either unsorted or a sorted T cell fraction (not recorded which). Every receptor here comes from a male donor with ankylosing spondylitis or in good health (not recorded which).

This clonotype was seen many times. V gene TRBV20-1 combines with J gene TRBJ1-5; D is uncertain. Germline V gene data show CDR1 as DFQATT and CDR2 as SNEGSKA (reference sequence). V lost 7 bases to trimming and J lost 7 bases, with 14 bases between them. This CDR3 has 12 amino acids. CDR3 nucleotides: TGCAGTGGTTATGGAGGGTCCCAGCCCCAGCATTTT. It yields the protein CSGYGGSQPQHF.

This chain joins TRBV2 and TRBJ1-1, with a tentative D call TRBD1 (5 bases). CDR1 and CDR2 from the germline V gene are SNHLY and FYNNEI. The CDR3 totals 16 residues. V was pared by 3 bases and J by 1 base, with 15 bases between. CDR3 residues: CASSDPNQGTNTEAFF. As DNA, the CDR3 is TGTGCCAGCAGTGACCCCAACCAGGGCACGAACACTGAAGCTTTCTTT.

The chain couples TRBV18 to TRBJ2-1, with D perhaps TRBD2 (5 bases). The V gene's germline CDR1 is KGHSH and CDR2 LQKENI. V shed 0 bases and J shed 9 bases, with 12 bases lying between them. The CDR3 loop spans 14 amino acids. CDR3 in amino acids: CASSPPRRVIEQFF. DNA for the CDR3: TGTGCCAGCTCACCACCCAGGCGGGTCATTGAGCAGTTCTTC.

This clonotype was detected only a few times. The V gene is TRBV7-9, the J gene TRBJ2-7; the match to TRBD1 covers 9 bases. J gave up 4 bases and V 5 bases, and 9 bases lay outside the gene matches. The CDR3 runs to 15 residues. The germline CDR1 and CDR2 sequences are SEHNR and FQNEAQ (reference sequence). For the CDR3, the DNA is TGTGCCAGCAGCCCACCTTGGGACAGGGTTTACGAGCAGTACTTC. Protein sequence: CASSPPWDRVYEQYF.

The sample holds a few counts of this clonotype. The chain combines TRBV5-1 with TRBJ2-1, with D uncertain. The CDR3 extends over 9 amino acids. Germline lookup yields CDR1 SGHRS and CDR2 YFSETQ. Trimming removed 4 bases from V and 10 bases from J, with 3 bases in between. CDR3 nucleotides: TGCGCCAGCAGCGGGGAGCAGTTCTTC. Protein: CASSGEQFF.